This T cell receptor beta chain was identified in a study of blood T cell repertoires in COVID-19. Across the study: Researchers got acute and convalescent COVID-19 samples from the United States, Italy and Spain. Sample material is recorded as cDNA or gDNA derived from T cells, B-cell-depleted T cells, or PBMCs.

This clone has only one observation. In the study's own analysis: Nucleated cell counts were estimated from reference gene primer amplification. Only in-frame clones appear in the TCRdb table, and some are missing; sequencing was by immunoSEQ multiplex PCR. Clone size and the V and J calls come from that table; the DNA yielded D and trimming. The table lists roughly 230,000 clones, about four fifths of them singletons. The receptor was isolated from a man aged 45-60 years with acute or convalescent COVID-19. The sequencing sample was made of peripheral blood.

The CDR3 DNA is TGTGCCAGCAGCCCGGGACAGACCAATTACAATGAGCAGTTCTTC. Amino acids: CASSPGQTNYNEQFF. This chain joins TRBV7-8 and TRBJ2-1, with 7 bases fitting TRBD1. V was clipped by 5 bases and J by 4 bases; unmatched bases: 8. CDR3 length equals 15 residues. CDR1 is SGHVS and CDR2 is FQNEAQ in the germline V gene.